These 15 T cell receptor beta chains came from one sample sequenced in a study of blood T cells in healthy people across ages. A second 7 to 11 cycle PCR used barcoded and J-beta primers. MiXCR, applied by TCRdb to the 5' RACE reads, yields one record per CDR3 protein. The sample holds around 1,800,000 distinct CDR3 sequences, 35% to 50% seen once. The specimen sequenced was blood. The origin of the receptors is a human donor in good health.

The chain links TRBV12-3 or TRBV12-4 to TRBJ1-3; TRBD1 might be the D (6 bases). This CDR3 comprises 13 residues. V was shortened by 6 bases and J by 7 bases, with 13 bases between the two germline ends. The CDR3 DNA reads TGTGCCAGCAGAATGCATGGGGGCAACACCATATATTTT. It codes for CASRMHGGNTIYF.

The chain carries TRBV20-1 and TRBJ1-6; no clear D. The V end lost 1 base, the J end lost 7 bases, and 8 bases lay between the germline ends. From germline, CDR1 is DFQATT and CDR2 SNEGSKA (reference sequence). This CDR3 has 13 amino acids. DNA of the CDR3: TGCAGTGCTAGAGCTGACGGGAATTCACCCCTCCACTTT. This encodes CSARADGNSPLHF.

Note on this clonotype: A junction boundary mismatches the germline segment, possibly from a read error. The chain is built from TRBV7-7 and TRBJ2-5, with 10 bases lining up with TRBD2. Germline lookup yields CDR1 SSHAT and CDR2 FNYEAQ (reference sequence). The CDR3 has 16 residues. CDR3 sequence: CASSSSSGGSVKTQYF. Written as DNA, the CDR3 is TGTGCTAGCAGCTCAAGTAGCGGGGGGTCCGTAAAGACCCAGTACTTC. Full variable domain (outside the CDR3, taken from reference TRBV7-7 and TRBJ2-5): GAGVSQSPRYKVTKRGQDVTLRCDPISSHATLYWYQQALGQGPEFLTYFNYEAQPDKSGLPSDRFSAERPEGSISTLTIQRTEQRDSAMYRCASSSSSGGSVKTQYFGPGTRLLVL.

This sequence joins TRBV20-1 and TRBJ1-2, with a weak D call TRBD1 (5 bases). Germline V CDR1 and CDR2: DFQATT, SNEGSKA (reference sequence). The CDR3 has 13 residues. V lost 4 bases and J lost 8, with 17 bases in between. CDR3 bases: TGCAGTGCTAAAACCGGGGACGTAGAAGGCTACACCTTC. Protein: CSAKTGDVEGYTF.

This chain connects TRBV7-3 to TRBJ2-1; no clear D gene. Germline V lookup: CDR1 SGHTA, CDR2 FQGTGA. V was clipped by 1 base and J by 8 bases, with 12 bases between them. The CDR3 runs to 14 residues. This CDR3 reads CASSLNPRMDEQFF. The CDR3 DNA reads as TGTGCCAGCAGCTTAAACCCCAGGATGGATGAGCAGTTCTTC. The complete variable domain, with remaining parts taken from reference TRBV7-3 and TRBJ2-1, reads GAGVSQTPSNKVTEKGKYVELRCDPISGHTALYWYRQSLGQGPEFLIYFQGTGAADDSGLPNDRFFAVRPEGSVSTLKIQRTERGDSAVYLCASSLNPRMDEQFFGPGTRLTVL.

This clonotype has a handful of counts. The chain has TRBV11-2 and TRBJ2-1, with D possibly TRBD2 on 6 matching bases. V dropped 0 bases and J dropped 6 bases, with 12 bases sitting between them. The V gene's germline CDR1 is SGHAT and CDR2 FQNNGV. The CDR3 sequence is 15 residues long. CDR3 amino acids: CASSLDLGGSNEQFF. DNA for the CDR3: TGTGCCAGCAGCTTAGATCTGGGGGGTAGCAATGAGCAGTTCTTC.

The rearrangement joins TRBV20-1 to TRBJ1-1; D call uncertain. From germline, CDR1 is DFQATT and CDR2 SNEGSKA (reference sequence). V lost 5 bases, J lost 1 base, and 14 bases lay in between. The CDR3 consists of 14 residues. DNA for the CDR3: TGCAGTGCTCGTCCTGGGAATGAGAACACTGAAGCTTTCTTT. It encodes CSARPGNENTEAFF.

This clonotype was counted only a few times. J is TRBJ2-4 and V is TRBV3-1; D not certain. Trimming removed 0 bases at V and 0 bases at J, with 24 bases between. Germline loops: CDR1 LGHDT, CDR2 YNNKEL (reference sequence). This CDR3 region has 21 residues. The CDR3 nucleotides are TGTGCCAGCAGCCAAGATTTTTTGCGAATTGGGAATATCCTAGCCAAAAACATTCAGTACTTC. It codes for CASSQDFLRIGNILAKNIQYF.

The chain joins TRBV20-1 to TRBJ2-5; 11 nucleotides match TRBD2. Germline values: CDR1 DFQATT, CDR2 SNEGSKA (reference sequence). V dropped 6 bases and J dropped 5; count of bases not matched to a gene: 11. The CDR3 has 15 residues. The CDR3 sequence: CSASVNSGGAETQYF. The CDR3 DNA follows: TGCAGTGCCTCGGTGAATAGCGGGGGGGCGGAGACCCAGTACTTC.

This chain links TRBV7-3 with TRBJ1-2; 10 nucleotides align to TRBD1. Germline trimming cut 4 bases from V and 12 bases from J; bases unmatched to any gene: 8. Germline CDR1 and CDR2: SGHTA and FQGTGA. The CDR3 contains 13 residues. CDR3 DNA: TGTGCCAGCAGCTATGGGACAGGGGAAGGCCACACCTTC. Protein sequence: CASSYGTGEGHTF. Full variable domain (missing parts from reference TRBV7-3 and TRBJ1-2): GAGVSQTPSNKVTEKGKYVELRCDPISGHTALYWYRQSLGQGPEFLIYFQGTGAADDSGLPNDRFFAVRPEGSVSTLKIQRTERGDSAVYLCASSYGTGEGHTFGSGTRLTVV.

The chain carries TRBV29-1 and TRBJ2-2; 9 nucleotides match TRBD2. The ends lost 5 bases at V and 2 bases at J; junction bases unmatched: 3. In germline, CDR1 is SQVTM, CDR2 ANQGSEA. The CDR3 covers 14 residues. The CDR3 DNA follows: TGCAGCGTTAGAGCGGGGGGAAACACCGGGGAGCTGTTTTTT. Its translation is CSVRAGGNTGELFF.

The J gene is TRBJ1-5, the V gene TRBV20-1; D might be TRBD1 (6 bases). The V gene's germline CDR1 is DFQATT and CDR2 SNEGSKA (reference sequence). The germline V and J ends were trimmed by 5 bases and 5 bases, with 16 bases remaining between them. The CDR3 sequence is 14 residues long. CDR3 bases: TGCAGTGCTGGGGCTTGGGGGGGCGATCAGCCCCAGCATTTT. Amino acid sequence: CSAGAWGGDQPQHF.

The chain employs TRBV15 and TRBJ2-7; 7 bases fit TRBD1. Trimming cost V 0 bases and J 12 bases; bases outside gene matches: 14. This CDR3 has 15 amino acids. The germline V gene encodes CDR1 LNHNV and CDR2 YYDKDF (reference sequence). Written as DNA, the CDR3 is TGTGCCACCAGCAGAGATCTAGAGGGTCAGGGGGATATGTACTTC. Amino acids: CATSRDLEGQGDMYF.

This clonotype came up a few times. The genes are TRBV24-1 and TRBJ2-7; D may correspond to TRBD1 or TRBD2 (5 bases each). This CDR3 region has 13 residues. Trimming removed 9 bases from V and 6 bases from J, with 17 bases in between. Germline loops: CDR1 KGHDR, CDR2 SFDVKD. The CDR3 region is CATSLSSGTEQYF. The CDR3 DNA reads TGTGCCACCTCATTATCCTCGGGGACCGAGCAGTACTTC.

The rearrangement joins TRBV7-9 to TRBJ1-2; 12 positions match TRBD1. The V gene end was trimmed by 5 bases and the J gene end by 4 bases; junction bases not matched to a gene: 8. Germline CDR1 and CDR2: SEHNR and FQNEAQ (reference sequence). This CDR3 is 16 amino acids long. CDR3 loop: CASSPRGTGGGYGYTF. The CDR3 DNA is TGTGCCAGCAGCCCCCGAGGGACAGGGGGCGGCTATGGCTACACCTTC.